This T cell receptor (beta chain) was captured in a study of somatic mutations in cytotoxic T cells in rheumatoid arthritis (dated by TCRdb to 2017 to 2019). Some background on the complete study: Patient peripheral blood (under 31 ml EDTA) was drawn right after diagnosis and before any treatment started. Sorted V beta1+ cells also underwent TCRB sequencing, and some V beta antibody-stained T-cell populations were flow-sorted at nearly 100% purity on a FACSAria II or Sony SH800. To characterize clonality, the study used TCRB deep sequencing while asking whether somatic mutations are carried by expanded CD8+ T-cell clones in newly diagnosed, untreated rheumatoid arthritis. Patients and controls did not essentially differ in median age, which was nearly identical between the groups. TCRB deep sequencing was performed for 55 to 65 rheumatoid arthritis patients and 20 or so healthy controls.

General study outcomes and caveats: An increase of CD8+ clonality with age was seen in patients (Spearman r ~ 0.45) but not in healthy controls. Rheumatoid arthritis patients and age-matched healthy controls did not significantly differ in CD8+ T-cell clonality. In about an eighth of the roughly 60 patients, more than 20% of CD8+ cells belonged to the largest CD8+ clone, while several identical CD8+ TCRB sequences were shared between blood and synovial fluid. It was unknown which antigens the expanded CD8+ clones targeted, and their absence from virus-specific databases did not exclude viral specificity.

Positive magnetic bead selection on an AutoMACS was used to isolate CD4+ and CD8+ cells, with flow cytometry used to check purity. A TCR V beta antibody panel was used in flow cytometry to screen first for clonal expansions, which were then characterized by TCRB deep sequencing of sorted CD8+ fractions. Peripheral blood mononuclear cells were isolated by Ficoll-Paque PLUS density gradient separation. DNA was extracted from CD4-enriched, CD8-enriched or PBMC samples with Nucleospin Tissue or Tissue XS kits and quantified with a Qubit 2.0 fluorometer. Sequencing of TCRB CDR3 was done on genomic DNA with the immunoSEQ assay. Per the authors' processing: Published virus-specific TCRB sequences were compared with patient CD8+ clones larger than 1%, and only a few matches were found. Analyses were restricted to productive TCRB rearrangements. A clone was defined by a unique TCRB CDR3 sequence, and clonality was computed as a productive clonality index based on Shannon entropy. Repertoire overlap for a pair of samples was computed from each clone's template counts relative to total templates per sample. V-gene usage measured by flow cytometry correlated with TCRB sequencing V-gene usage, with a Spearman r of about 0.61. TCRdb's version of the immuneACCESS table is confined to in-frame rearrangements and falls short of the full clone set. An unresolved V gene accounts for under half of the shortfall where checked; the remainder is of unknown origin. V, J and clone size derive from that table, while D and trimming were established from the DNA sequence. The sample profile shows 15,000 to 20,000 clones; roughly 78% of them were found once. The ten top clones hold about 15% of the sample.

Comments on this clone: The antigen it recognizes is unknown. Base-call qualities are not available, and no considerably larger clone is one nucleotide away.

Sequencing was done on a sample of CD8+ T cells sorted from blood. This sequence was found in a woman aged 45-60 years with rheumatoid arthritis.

The CDR3 protein: CASSTRTSGGAADTQYF. The nucleotide sequence is TGTGCCAGCAGCACCCGGACTAGCGGGGGGGCTGCGGATACGCAGTATTTT. The rearranged chain carries TRBV7-9 and TRBJ2-3, and TRBD2 aligns with 15 junction nucleotides. From the cysteine through the phenylalanine, the CDR3 covers 17 amino acids. The sequence is cut down to CDR3 DNA, 51 bases in frame from base 1. V lost 5 bases and J lost 6 bases, and the count of bases not matched to a germline gene is 9. From a lookup of the germline V gene (reference sequence), CDR1 and CDR2 are SEHNR and FQNEAQ.